This TCR beta chain stems from a study of cytomegalovirus exposure and HLA in healthy donors. Donors were nominally healthy when sampled, though unrecorded immune exposures were likely. A multiplex PCR was run with 60 Vbeta primers and 13 Jbeta primers. Only in-frame clones appear in the TCRdb table, and some are missing; sequencing was by immunoSEQ multiplex PCR. This sample has about 170,000 clones, with roughly 67% found just once. V was pared by 2 bases and J by 5 bases, with 10 bases between. The CDR3 has 14 amino acids. Per germline, CDR1 LNHDA and CDR2 SQIVND (reference sequence). Study conclusions and caveats: The study flagged about 160 TCR beta chains as cytomegalovirus-associated. Fewer N-insertions than the roughly 700-donor mean were reportedly shown by an Asian-associated ancestry cluster in a later analysis.

As regards this clone: As yet, its antigen is unknown.

Sequenced: PBMCs. The chain employs TRBV19 and TRBJ2-1; D gene ambiguous. The clonotype comes from a woman under 30 in good health and CMV-seropositive. CDR3 amino acids: CASSITALNNEQFF. The CDR3 DNA reads as TGTGCCAGTAGTATAACTGCACTCAACAATGAGCAGTTCTTC.